This T cell receptor (beta chain) was observed in a study of cytomegalovirus exposure and HLA in healthy donors. Study as a whole: Out of 398 genotyped donors, about 80% belonged to the Caucasian-associated ancestry cluster. The study's findings and limits: Later examination showed HLA-associated TCR beta chains had greater clonal expansion than equally common others. As a later analysis showed, a missense DCLRE1C variant was linked to trimming of TCR beta V- and J-genes.

PCR amplification relied on 60 Vbeta primers (plus 13 Jbeta primers). Using immunoSEQ multiplex PCR, the repertoire was profiled, and TCRdb retains in-frame clones only, with some absent. Seen here are under 200,000 clones, 79% observed once, and the top ten hold approximately 0.4%. This clone has only a few counts. Its antigen is still unknown. The sample taken for sequencing was PBMCs. This TCR derives from a male donor in good health and CMV-seropositive.

The CDR3 is CASSLAGDRGQTIYF. The CDR3 region has the DNA TGTGCCAGCAGCTTAGCGGGCGACAGGGGGCAGACCATATATTTT. The gene calls are TRBV7-2 and TRBJ1-3; 10 bases are shared with TRBD1. Germline V gives CDR1 SGHTA, CDR2 FQGNSA. The ends lost 0 bases at V and 10 bases at J; junction bases unmatched: 6. The CDR3 runs 15 residues. The full variable domain, in which reference TRBV7-2 and TRBJ1-3 provide the parts outside the CDR3, is GAGVSQSPSNKVTEKGKDVELRCDPISGHTALYWYRQSLGQGLEFLIYFQGNSAPDKSGLPSDRFSAERTGGSVSTLTIQRTQQEDSAVYLCASSLAGDRGQTIYFGEGSWLTVV.